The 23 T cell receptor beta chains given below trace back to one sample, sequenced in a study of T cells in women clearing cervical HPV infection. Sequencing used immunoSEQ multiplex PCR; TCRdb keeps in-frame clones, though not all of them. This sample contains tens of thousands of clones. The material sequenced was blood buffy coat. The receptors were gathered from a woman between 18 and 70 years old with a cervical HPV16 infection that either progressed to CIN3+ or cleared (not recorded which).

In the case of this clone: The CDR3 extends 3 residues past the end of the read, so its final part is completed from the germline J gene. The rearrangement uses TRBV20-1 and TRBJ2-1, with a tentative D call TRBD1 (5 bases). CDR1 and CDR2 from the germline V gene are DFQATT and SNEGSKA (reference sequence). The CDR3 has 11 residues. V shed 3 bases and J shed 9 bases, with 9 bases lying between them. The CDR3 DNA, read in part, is TGCAGTGCTAGGGACATTGTTGAG. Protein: CSARDIVE. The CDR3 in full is CSARDIVEQFF.

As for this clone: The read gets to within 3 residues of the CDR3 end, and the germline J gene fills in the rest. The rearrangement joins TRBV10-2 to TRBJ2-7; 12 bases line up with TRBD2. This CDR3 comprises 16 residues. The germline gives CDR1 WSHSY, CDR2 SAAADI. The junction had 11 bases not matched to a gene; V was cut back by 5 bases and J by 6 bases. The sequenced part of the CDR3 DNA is TGCGCCAGCAGTTCCCCGGGTCTAGCGGGGGGGCGCGAG. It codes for CASSSPGLAGGRE. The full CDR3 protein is CASSSPGLAGGREQYF.

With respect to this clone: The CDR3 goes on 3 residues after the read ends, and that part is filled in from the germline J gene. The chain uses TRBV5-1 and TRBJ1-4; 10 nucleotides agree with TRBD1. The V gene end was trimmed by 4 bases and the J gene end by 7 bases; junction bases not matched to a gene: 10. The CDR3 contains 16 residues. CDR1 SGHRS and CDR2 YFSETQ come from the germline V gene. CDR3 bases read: TGCGCCAGCAGCAGGACAACGGGACAGGGGTTTGAAAAA. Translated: CASSRTTGQGFEK. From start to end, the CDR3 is CASSRTTGQGFEKLFF.

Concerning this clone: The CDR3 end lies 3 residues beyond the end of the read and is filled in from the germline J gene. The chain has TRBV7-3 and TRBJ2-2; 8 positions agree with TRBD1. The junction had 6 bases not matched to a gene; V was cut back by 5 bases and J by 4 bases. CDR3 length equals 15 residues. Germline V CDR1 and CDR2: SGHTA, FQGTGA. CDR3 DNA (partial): TGTGCCAGCAGCAGCCGGGACAGGCCCACCGGGGAG. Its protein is CASSSRDRPTGE. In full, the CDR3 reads CASSSRDRPTGELFF.

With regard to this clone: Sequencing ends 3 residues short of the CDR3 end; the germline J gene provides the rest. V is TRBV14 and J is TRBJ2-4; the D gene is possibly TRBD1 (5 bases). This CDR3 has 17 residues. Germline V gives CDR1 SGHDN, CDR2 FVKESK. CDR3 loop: CASSQEWGRPYSFVQYF. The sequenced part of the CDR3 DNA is TGTGCCAGCAGCCAAGAATGGGGCAGACCCTATTCTTTCGTT.

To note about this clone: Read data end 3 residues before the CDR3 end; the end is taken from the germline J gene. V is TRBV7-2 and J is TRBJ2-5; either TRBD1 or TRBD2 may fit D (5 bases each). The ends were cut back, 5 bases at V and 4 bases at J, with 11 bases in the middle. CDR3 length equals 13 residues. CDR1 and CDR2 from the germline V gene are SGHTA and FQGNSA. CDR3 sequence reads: CASSNSGRETQYF. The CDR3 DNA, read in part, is TGTGCCAGCAGCAACTCAGGGAGAGAGACC.

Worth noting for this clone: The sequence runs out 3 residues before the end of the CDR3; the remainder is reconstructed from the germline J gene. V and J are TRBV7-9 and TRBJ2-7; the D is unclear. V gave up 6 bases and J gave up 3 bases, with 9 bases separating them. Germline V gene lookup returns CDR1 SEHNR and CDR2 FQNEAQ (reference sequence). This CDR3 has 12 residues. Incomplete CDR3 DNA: TGTGCCAGCAGTACCGCCAGCTACGAG. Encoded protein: CASSTASYE. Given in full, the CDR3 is CASSTASYEQYF.

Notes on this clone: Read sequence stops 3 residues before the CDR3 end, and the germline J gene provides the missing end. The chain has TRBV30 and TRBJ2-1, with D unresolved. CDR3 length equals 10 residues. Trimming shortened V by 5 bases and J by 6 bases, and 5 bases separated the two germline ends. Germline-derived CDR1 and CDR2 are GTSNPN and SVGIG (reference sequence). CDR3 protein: CAWGPNEQFF. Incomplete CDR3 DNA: TGTGCCTGGGGGCCCAATGAG.

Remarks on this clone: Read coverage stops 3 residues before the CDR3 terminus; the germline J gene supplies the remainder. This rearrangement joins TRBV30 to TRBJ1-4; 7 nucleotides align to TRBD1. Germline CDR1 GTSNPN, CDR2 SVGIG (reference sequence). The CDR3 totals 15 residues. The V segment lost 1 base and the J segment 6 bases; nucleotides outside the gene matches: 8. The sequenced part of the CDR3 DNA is TGTGCCTGGAGTGAGTTAGGCCAGGGGGATGAAAAA. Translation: CAWSELGQGDEK. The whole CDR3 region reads CAWSELGQGDEKLFF. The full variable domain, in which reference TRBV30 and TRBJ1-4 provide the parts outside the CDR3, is SQTIHQWPATLVQPVGSPLSLECTVEGTSNPNLYWYRQAAGRGLQLLFYSVGIGQISSEVPQNLSASRPQDRQFILSSKKLLLSDSGFYLCAWSELGQGDEKLFFGSGTQLSVL.

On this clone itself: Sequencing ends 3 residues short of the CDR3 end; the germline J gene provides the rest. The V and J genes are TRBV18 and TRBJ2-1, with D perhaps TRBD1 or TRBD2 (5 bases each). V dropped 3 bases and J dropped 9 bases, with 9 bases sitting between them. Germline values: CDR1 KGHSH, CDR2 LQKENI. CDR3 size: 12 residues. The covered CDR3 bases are TGTGCCAGCTCACCCCAGAGGGGTGAG. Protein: CASSPQRGE. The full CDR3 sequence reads CASSPQRGEQFF.

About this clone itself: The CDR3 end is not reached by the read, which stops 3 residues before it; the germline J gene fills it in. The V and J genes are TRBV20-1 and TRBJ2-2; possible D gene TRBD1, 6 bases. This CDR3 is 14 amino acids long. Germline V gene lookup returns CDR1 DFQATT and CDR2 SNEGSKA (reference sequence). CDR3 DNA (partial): TGCAGTGCTACCGCCAGGGGTATTAATGAAAAG. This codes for CSATARGINEK. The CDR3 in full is CSATARGINEKLFF.

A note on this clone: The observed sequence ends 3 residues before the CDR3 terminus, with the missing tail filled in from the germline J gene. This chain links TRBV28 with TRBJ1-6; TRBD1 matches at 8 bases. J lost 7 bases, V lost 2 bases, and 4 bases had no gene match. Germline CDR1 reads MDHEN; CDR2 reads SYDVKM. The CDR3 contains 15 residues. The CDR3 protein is CASSLTGGQNSPLHF. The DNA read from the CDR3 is TGTGCCAGCAGTTTAACAGGGGGGCAGAATTCACCC.

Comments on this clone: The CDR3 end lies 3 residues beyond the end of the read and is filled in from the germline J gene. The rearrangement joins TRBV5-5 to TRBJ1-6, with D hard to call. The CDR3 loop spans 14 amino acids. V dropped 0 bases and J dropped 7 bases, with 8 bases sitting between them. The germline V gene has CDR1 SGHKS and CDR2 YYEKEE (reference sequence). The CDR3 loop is CASSLDSWNSPLHF. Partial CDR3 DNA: TGTGCCAGCAGCTTGGACAGCTGGAATTCACCC.

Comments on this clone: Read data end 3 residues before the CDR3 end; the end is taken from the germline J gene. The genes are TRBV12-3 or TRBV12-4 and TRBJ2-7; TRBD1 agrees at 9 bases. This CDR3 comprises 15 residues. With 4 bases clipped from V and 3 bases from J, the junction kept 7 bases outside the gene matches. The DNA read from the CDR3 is TGTGCCAGCAGTTCGGGGGGACAGGGAATCTACGAG. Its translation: CASSSGGQGIYE. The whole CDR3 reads CASSSGGQGIYEQYF.

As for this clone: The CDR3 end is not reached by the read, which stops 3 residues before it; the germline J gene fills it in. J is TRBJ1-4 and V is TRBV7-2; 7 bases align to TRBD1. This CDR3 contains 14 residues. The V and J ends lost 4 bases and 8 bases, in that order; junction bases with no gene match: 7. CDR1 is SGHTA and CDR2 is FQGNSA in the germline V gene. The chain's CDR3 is CASSSRKTGEKLFF. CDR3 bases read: TGTGCCAGCAGCTCCCGGAAGACAGGGGAAAAA.

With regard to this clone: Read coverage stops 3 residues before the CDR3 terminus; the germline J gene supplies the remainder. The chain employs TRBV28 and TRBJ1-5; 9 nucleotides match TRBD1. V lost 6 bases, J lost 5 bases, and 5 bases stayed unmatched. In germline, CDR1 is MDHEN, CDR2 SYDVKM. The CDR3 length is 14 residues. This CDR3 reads CASSSTGGDQPQHF. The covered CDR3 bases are TGTGCCAGCAGCTCCACAGGGGGCGATCAGCCC.

Partial CDR3 DNA: TGCGCCAGCAGCCAGCATATGGGGCCAAACATT. Translated, it gives CASSQHMGPNI. The whole CDR3 sequence reads CASSQHMGPNIQYF. This sequence joins TRBV4-1 and TRBJ2-4; possibly TRBD1 for D (5 bases). The CDR3 extends 3 residues past the end of the read, so its final part is completed from the germline J gene. From germline, CDR1 is MGHRA and CDR2 YSYEKL. The V end was cut by 3 bases, the J end by 6 bases, with 12 bases between. This CDR3 has 14 residues.

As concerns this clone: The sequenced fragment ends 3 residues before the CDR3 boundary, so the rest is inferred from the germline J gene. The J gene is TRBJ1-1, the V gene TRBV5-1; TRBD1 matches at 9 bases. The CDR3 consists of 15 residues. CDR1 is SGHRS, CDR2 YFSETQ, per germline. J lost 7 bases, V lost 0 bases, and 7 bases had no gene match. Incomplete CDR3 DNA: TGCGCCAGCAGCTTGGGTGCCGGGACAGGGTTTGAA. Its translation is CASSLGAGTGFE. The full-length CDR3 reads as CASSLGAGTGFEAFF.

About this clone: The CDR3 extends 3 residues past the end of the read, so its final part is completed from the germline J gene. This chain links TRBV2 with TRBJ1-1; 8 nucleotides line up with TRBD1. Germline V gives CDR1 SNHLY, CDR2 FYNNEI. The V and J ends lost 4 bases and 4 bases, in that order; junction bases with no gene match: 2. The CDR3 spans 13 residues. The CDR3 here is CASSGTGTTEAFF. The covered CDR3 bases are TGTGCCAGCAGTGGGACAGGGACCACTGAA. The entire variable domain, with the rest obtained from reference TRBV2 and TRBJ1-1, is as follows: EPEVTQTPSHQVTQMGQEVILRCVPISNHLYFYWYRQILGQKVEFLVSFYNNEISEKSEIFDDQFSVERPDGSNFTLKIRSTKLEDSAMYFCASSGTGTTEAFFGQGTRLTVV.

The part of the CDR3 DNA that was read is TGCAGTGCTAGGGGGCGGGGGCCCGACACAGATACG. This codes for CSARGRGPDTDT. The complete CDR3 protein is CSARGRGPDTDTQYF. The chain employs TRBV20-1 and TRBJ2-3, with a tentative D call TRBD2 (7 bases). The read falls 3 residues short of the CDR3 end, and the missing part is taken from the germline J gene. The CDR3 runs 15 residues. CDR1 and CDR2 (germline): DFQATT, SNEGSKA (reference sequence). Deletions cut 3 bases from V and 2 bases from J, with 15 bases between.

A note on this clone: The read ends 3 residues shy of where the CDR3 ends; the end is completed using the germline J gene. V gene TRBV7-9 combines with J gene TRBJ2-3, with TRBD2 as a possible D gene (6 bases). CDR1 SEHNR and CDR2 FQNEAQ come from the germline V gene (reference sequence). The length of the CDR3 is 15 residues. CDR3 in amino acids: CASAPAGYSNQPQYF. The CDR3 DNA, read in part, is TGTGCCAGCGCTCCGGCGGGATATAGCAATCAGCCG. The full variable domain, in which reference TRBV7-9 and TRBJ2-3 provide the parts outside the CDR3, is DTGVSQNPRHKITKRGQNVTFRCDPISEHNRLYWYRQTLGQGPEFLTYFQNEAQLEKSRLLSDRFSAERPKGSFSTLEIQRTEQGDSAMYLCASAPAGYSNQPQYFGPGTRLTVL.

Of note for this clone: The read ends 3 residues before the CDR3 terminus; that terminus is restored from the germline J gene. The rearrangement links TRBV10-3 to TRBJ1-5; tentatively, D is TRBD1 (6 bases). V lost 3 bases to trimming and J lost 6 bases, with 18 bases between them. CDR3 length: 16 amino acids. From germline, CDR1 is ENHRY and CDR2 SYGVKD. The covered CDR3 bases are TGTGCCATCAGTGATGGCAGGGGCGCCCAGGGTCAGCCC. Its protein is CAISDGRGAQGQP. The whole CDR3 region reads CAISDGRGAQGQPQHF.

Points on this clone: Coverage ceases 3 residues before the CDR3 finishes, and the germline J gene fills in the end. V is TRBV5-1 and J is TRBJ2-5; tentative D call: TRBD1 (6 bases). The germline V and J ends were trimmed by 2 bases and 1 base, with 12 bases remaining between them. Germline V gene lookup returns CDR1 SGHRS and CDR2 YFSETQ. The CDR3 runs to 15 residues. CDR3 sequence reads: CASSLQGAPQETQYF. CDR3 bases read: TGCGCCAGCAGCTTACAGGGCGCTCCCCAAGAGACC.